This T cell receptor beta chain was documented in a study of T cells after somatic rescue of genetic block. Repertoires were generated with immunoSEQ multiplex PCR, while TCRdb's copy carries only in-frame clones and drops some. The data contain 65,000 to 70,000 clones, about 91% of them singletons. The germline V gene has CDR1 MNHEY and CDR2 SVGAGI. There are 14 residues in the CDR3. Losses at the gene ends were 6 bases for V and 5 bases for J; bases not matched to a gene: 6. The rearrangement uses TRBV6-5 and TRBJ1-4, with 7 bases lining up with TRBD1. The sequence derives from a man aged 35-49 years. Sequencing was performed on peripheral blood mononuclear cells (PBMCs). The CDR3 DNA sequence: TGTGCCAGCAGGGCGGGACAGCAGAATGAAAAACTGTTTTTT. The encoded protein is CASRAGQQNEKLFF.